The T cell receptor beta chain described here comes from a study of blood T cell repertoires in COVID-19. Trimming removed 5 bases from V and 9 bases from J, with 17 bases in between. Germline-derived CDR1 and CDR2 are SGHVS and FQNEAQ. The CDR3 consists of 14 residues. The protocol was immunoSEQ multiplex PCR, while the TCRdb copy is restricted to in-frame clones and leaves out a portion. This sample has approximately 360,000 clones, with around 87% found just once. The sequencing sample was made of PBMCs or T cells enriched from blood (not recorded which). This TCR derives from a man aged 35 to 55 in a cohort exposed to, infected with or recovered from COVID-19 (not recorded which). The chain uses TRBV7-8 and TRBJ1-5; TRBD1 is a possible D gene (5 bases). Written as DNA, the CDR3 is TGTGCCAGCAGCCCATGGGGGGGTGAAGGGCCCCAGCATTTT. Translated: CASSPWGGEGPQHF.